This T cell receptor beta chain is drawn from a study of beta chain features in type 1 diabetes. Averaging approximately 110 mL, one heparinised blood draw came from each individual donor. CD4+ naive, central memory, regulatory and stem cell-like memory cells were sorted via CD45RO/CCR7/CD25/CD127/CD95/CD27. Study-level results: Fewer insertions but more deletions were seen at VDJ junctions in type 1 diabetes patients.

This clone has only a few counts. Its target is not known. Expressed TCRB transcripts were sequenced after all isolated RNA was converted to cDNA. Repertoires were generated with immunoSEQ multiplex PCR, while TCRdb's copy carries only in-frame clones and drops some. The sample has around 200,000 clones, less than 15% seen once. The CDR3 has 15 residues. The ends were cut back, 4 bases at V and 5 bases at J, with 16 bases in the middle. From germline, CDR1 is MDHEN and CDR2 SYDVKM. Sequenced sample: central memory CD4+ T cells from blood. V and J are TRBV28 and TRBJ2-3; the D gene is possibly TRBD2 (7 bases). The receptor was isolated from a woman between 18 and 29 years old in good health. CDR3 sequence (DNA): TGTGCCAGCAGTTCCCCACCGGGGGGCAAAGATACGCAGTATTTT. It encodes CASSSPPGGKDTQYF.